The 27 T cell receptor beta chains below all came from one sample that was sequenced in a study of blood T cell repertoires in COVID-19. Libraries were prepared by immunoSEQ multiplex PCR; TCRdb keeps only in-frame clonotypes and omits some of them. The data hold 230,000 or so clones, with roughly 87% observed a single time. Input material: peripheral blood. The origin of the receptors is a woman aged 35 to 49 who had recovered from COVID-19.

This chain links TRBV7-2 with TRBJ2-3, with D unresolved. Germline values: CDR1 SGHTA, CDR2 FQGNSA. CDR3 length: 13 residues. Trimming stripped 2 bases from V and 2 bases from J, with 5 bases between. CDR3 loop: CASSLMATDTQYF. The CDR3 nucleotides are TGTGCCAGCAGCTTAATGGCCACAGATACGCAGTATTTT.

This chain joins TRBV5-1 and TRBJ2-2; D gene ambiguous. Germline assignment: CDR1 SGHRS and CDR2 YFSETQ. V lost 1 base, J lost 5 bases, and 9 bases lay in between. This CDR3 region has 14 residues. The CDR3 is CASSLLQATGELFF. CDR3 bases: TGCGCCAGCAGCTTGCTGCAGGCGACCGGGGAGCTGTTTTTT.

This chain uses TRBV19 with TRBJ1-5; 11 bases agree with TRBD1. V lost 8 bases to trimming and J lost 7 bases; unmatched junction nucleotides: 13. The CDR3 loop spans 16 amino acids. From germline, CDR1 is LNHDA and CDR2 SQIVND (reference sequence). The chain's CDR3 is CASVKTRTGGGQPQHF. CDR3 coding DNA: TGTGCCAGTGTGAAAACCAGGACAGGGGGCGGGCAGCCCCAGCATTTT.

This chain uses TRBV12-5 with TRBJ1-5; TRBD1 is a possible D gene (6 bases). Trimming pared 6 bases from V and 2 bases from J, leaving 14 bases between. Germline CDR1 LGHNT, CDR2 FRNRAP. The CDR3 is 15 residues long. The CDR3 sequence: CASGLGQTGNQPQHF. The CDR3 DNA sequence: TGTGCTAGTGGCCTCGGACAGACCGGCAATCAGCCCCAGCATTTT.

CDR3 bases: TGTGCCACCAGCAGAGGGCGGGGTGAGGGAGTGGATGCCCAGTTCTTC. Translation gives CATSRGRGEGVDAQFF. The chain joins TRBV15 to TRBJ2-1; maybe TRBD2 (6 bases). The CDR3 length is 16 residues. Trimming took 1 base from V and 13 from J, leaving 23 bases between them. Germline CDR1 LNHNV, CDR2 YYDKDF (reference sequence).

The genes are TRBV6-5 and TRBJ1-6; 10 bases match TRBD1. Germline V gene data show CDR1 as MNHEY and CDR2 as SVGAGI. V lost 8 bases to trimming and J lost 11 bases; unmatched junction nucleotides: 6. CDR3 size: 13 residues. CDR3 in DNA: TGTGCCAGCTCTTCGGGACAGGGGACACCCCTCCACTTT. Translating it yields CASSSGQGTPLHF.

Here the CDR3 reads CASSSNRGLIPEAFF. The DNA for the CDR3 is TGTGCCAGCAGTTCAAACAGGGGATTGATCCCTGAAGCTTTCTTT. V gene TRBV6-5 combines with J gene TRBJ1-1, with 7 bases aligning to TRBD1. The CDR3 contains 15 residues. Germline V gene data show CDR1 as MNHEY and CDR2 as SVGAGI. After removal of 4 bases from V and 6 bases from J, the junction contained 11 bases not matched to a gene.

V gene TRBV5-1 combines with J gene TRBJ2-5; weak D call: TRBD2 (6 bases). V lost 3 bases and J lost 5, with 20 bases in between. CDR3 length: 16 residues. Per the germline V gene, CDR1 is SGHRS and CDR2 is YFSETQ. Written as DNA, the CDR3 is TGCGCCAGCAGCTGGGGACTTCAGGGTTCGCGGGAGACCCAGTACTTC. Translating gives CASSWGLQGSRETQYF.

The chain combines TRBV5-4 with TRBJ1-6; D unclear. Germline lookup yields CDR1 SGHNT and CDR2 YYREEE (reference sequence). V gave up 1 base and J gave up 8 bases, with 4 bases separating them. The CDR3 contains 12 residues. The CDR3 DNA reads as TGTGCCAGCAGCTTGAGCGATTCACCCCTCCACTTT. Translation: CASSLSDSPLHF. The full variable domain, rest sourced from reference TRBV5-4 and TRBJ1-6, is ETGVTQSPTHLIKTRGQQVTLRCSSQSGHNTVSWYQQALGQGPQFIFQYYREEENGRGNFPPRFSGLQFPNYSSELNVNALELDDSALYLCASSLSDSPLHFGNGTRLTVT.

In DNA form, the CDR3 reads TGTGCCTGGACGGCAGGGTTCAATTCACCCCTCCACTTT. Protein sequence: CAWTAGFNSPLHF. The J gene is TRBJ1-6, the V gene TRBV30; D is perhaps TRBD1 (5 bases). In germline, CDR1 is GTSNPN, CDR2 SVGIG (reference sequence). The length of the CDR3 is 13 residues. The V and J ends lost 4 bases and 7 bases respectively, with 11 bases between them.

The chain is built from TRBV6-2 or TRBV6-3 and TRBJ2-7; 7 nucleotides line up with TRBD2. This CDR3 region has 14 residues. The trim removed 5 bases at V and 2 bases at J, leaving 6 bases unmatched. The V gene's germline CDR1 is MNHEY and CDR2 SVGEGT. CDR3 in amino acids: CASSGPGLPYEQYF. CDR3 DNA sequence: TGTGCCAGCAGTGGACCGGGACTACCCTACGAGCAGTACTTC.

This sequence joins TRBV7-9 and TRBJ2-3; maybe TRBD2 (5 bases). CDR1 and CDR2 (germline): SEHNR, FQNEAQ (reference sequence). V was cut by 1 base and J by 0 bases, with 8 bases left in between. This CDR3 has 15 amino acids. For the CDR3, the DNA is TGTGCCAGCAGCTTAGAAGCGGTTAGCACAGATACGCAGTATTTT. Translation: CASSLEAVSTDTQYF.

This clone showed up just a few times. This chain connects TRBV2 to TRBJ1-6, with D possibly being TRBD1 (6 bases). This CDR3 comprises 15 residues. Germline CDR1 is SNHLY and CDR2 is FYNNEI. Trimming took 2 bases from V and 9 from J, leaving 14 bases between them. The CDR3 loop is CASSEQGQAGSPLHF. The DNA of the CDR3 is TGTGCCAGCAGTGAACAGGGGCAGGCCGGTTCACCCCTCCACTTT.

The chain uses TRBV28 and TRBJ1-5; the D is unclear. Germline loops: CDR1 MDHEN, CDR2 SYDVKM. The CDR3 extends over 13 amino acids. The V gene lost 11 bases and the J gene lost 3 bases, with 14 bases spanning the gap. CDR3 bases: TGTGCCTGCACGGACTTGAACAATCAGCCCCAGCATTTT. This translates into CACTDLNNQPQHF.

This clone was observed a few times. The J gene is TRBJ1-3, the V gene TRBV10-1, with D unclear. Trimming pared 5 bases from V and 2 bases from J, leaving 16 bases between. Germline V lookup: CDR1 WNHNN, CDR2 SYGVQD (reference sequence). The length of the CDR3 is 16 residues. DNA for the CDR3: TGCGCCAGCAGTCATGTTTTAGGAGAAACTGGAAACACCATATATTTT. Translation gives CASSHVLGETGNTIYF.

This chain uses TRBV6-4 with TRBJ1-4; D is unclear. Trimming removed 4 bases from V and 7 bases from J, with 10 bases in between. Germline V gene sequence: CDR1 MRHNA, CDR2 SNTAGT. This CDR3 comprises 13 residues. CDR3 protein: CASSGRTGEKLFF. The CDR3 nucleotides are TGTGCCAGCAGTGGCCGGACTGGTGAAAAACTGTTTTTT.

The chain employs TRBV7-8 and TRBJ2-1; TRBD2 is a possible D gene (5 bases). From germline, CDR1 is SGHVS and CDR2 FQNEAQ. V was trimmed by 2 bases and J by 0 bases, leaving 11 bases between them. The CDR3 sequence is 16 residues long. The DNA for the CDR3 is TGTGCCAGCAGCTTATTTGAGGGAATCTCCTACAATGAGCAGTTCTTC. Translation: CASSLFEGISYNEQFF.

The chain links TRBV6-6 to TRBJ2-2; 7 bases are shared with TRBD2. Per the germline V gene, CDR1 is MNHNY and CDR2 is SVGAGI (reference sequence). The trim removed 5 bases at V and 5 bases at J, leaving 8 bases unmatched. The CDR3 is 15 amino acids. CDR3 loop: CASSPRGVGTGELFF. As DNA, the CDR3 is TGTGCCAGCAGTCCTCGGGGGGTTGGAACCGGGGAGCTGTTTTTT.

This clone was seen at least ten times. CDR3 nucleotides: TGTGCCAGCAGACCTACTAGCGGGGTGAACACCGGGGAGCTGTTTTTT. Translation: CASRPTSGVNTGELFF. The rearrangement joins TRBV11-2 to TRBJ2-2, with 10 bases fitting TRBD2. The CDR3 has 16 residues. V gave up 6 bases and J gave up 1 base; unmatched junction bases: 5. The germline CDR1 and CDR2 sequences are SGHAT and FQNNGV.

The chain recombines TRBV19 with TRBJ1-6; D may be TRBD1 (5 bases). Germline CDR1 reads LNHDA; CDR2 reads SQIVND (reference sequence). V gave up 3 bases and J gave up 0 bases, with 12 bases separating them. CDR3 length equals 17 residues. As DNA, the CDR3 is TGTGCCAGTAGTATCGACAGCCCGAGCTCCTATAATTCACCCCTCCACTTT. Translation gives CASSIDSPSSYNSPLHF.

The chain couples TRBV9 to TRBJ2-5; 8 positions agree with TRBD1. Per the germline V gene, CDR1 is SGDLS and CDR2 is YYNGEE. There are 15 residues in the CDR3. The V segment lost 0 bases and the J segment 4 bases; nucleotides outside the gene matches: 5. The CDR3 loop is CASSVARGRTETQYF. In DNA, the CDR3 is TGTGCCAGCAGCGTAGCCAGGGGGCGAACAGAGACCCAGTACTTC.

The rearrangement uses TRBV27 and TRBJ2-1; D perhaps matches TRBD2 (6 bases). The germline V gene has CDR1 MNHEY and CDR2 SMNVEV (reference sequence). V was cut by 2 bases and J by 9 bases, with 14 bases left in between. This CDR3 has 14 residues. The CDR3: CASSLRGGHSEQFF. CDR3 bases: TGTGCCAGCAGTTTAAGGGGAGGTCATAGTGAGCAGTTCTTC.

The CDR3 nucleotides read TGTGCCAGCAGCTTATATCCGGGACAGGGTAATGGCTACACCTTC. It specifies CASSLYPGQGNGYTF. The rearrangement uses TRBV7-9 and TRBJ1-2; 9 nucleotides agree with TRBD1. The germline V gene has CDR1 SEHNR and CDR2 FQNEAQ (reference sequence). CDR3 length equals 15 residues. Trimming cost V 2 bases and J 6 bases; bases outside gene matches: 7.

The DNA of the CDR3 is TGTGCCAGCGGGAGGGATCTTGCAACTAATGAAAAACTGTTTTTT. Its translation is CASGRDLATNEKLFF. This chain joins TRBV2 and TRBJ1-4; no clear D. The CDR3 has 15 amino acids. Trimming pared 8 bases from V and 0 bases from J, leaving 13 bases between. CDR1 is SNHLY and CDR2 is FYNNEI in the germline V gene.

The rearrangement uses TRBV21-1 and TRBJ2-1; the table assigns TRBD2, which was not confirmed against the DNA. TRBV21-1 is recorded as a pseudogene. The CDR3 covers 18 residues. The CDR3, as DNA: TGTGCCAGCAGCAGGAGGAGACTAGCGGGGGGGAGAGACAATGAGCAGTTCTTC. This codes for CASSRRRLAGGRDNEQFF.

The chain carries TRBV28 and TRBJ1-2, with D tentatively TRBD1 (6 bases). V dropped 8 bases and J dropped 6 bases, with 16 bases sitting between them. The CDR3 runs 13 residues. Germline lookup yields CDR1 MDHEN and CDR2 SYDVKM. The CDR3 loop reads CASGTQVVDGYTF. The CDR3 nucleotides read TGTGCCAGCGGGACACAGGTGGTAGATGGCTACACCTTC.

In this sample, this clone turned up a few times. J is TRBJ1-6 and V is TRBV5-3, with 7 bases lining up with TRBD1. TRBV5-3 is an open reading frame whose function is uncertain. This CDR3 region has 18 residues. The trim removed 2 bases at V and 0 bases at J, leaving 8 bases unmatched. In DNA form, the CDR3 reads TGTGCCAGAAGCTTTCATCAGGGGGGAAACTCCTATAATTCACCCCTCCACTTT. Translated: CARSFHQGGNSYNSPLHF.